What follows is one T cell receptor (beta chain) and its context. In this sample, this clonotype turned up many times. It has no known antigen specificity. No much larger clone exists at a distance of one base, and base qualities are not known. These data are taken from a study of T cell repertoires in cytomegalovirus infection (dated 2019 in TCRdb). About the full investigation: The peptide stimulations were aimed at well-studied HLA-B-restricted epitopes as well as recently identified HLA-C-restricted CMV epitopes, whose presentation resists viral immunomodulation. The HLA type of each donor mattered for the analysis, because public TCR beta signatures pointed to carriage of CMV infection along with the matching HLA type. Overall study results and their limits: In both this cohort and an independent cohort of several hundred donors, the cumulative frequency of public TCR beta family members distinguished carriers of CMV infection plus the relevant HLA type. In the ex vivo response, HLA-C-restricted CMV-specific TCR beta clonotypes were dominant, and in two of eight donors the single most frequent clonotype came from this HLA-C-restricted group.

Sample treatment or condition, as interpreted from the label and publication: in vitro stimulation with specific CMV peptide epitopes to enrich CMV-specific T cells. There are 11 amino acids in the CDR3, from cysteine to phenylalanine inclusive. Here the CDR3 DNA is all that survives: 33 bases in frame from base 1. CDR1 and CDR2 (SGHAT, FQNNGV) derive from the germline V gene. Trimming removed 8 bases from V and 1 base from J, leaving 0 bases between the germline ends. Sequenced using an Illumina HiSeq 1500. TCRdb reworked the public reads: Q25 trimming with fastp, MiXCR clone assembly, productive beta chains retained. Rows merge per CDR3 protein into single entries with the most common DNA and genes. The sample table records a few hundred thousand distinct CDR3 sequences; almost 40% of these occur just once. Clones ranked in the top ten supply about 46% of the sample.

The TCR comes from a human donor in good health (CMV status not recorded). Some clones in this sample may be carry-over from other donors' samples. This sample comprised cultured PBMCs, obtained from culture after CMV antigen stimulation. The sequence joins TRBV11-2 to TRBJ2-6, with no reliable assignment of the D segment. Here the CDR3 is given as CASSGANVLTF. The DNA sequence follows: TGTGCCAGCTCTGGGGCCAACGTCCTGACTTTC.